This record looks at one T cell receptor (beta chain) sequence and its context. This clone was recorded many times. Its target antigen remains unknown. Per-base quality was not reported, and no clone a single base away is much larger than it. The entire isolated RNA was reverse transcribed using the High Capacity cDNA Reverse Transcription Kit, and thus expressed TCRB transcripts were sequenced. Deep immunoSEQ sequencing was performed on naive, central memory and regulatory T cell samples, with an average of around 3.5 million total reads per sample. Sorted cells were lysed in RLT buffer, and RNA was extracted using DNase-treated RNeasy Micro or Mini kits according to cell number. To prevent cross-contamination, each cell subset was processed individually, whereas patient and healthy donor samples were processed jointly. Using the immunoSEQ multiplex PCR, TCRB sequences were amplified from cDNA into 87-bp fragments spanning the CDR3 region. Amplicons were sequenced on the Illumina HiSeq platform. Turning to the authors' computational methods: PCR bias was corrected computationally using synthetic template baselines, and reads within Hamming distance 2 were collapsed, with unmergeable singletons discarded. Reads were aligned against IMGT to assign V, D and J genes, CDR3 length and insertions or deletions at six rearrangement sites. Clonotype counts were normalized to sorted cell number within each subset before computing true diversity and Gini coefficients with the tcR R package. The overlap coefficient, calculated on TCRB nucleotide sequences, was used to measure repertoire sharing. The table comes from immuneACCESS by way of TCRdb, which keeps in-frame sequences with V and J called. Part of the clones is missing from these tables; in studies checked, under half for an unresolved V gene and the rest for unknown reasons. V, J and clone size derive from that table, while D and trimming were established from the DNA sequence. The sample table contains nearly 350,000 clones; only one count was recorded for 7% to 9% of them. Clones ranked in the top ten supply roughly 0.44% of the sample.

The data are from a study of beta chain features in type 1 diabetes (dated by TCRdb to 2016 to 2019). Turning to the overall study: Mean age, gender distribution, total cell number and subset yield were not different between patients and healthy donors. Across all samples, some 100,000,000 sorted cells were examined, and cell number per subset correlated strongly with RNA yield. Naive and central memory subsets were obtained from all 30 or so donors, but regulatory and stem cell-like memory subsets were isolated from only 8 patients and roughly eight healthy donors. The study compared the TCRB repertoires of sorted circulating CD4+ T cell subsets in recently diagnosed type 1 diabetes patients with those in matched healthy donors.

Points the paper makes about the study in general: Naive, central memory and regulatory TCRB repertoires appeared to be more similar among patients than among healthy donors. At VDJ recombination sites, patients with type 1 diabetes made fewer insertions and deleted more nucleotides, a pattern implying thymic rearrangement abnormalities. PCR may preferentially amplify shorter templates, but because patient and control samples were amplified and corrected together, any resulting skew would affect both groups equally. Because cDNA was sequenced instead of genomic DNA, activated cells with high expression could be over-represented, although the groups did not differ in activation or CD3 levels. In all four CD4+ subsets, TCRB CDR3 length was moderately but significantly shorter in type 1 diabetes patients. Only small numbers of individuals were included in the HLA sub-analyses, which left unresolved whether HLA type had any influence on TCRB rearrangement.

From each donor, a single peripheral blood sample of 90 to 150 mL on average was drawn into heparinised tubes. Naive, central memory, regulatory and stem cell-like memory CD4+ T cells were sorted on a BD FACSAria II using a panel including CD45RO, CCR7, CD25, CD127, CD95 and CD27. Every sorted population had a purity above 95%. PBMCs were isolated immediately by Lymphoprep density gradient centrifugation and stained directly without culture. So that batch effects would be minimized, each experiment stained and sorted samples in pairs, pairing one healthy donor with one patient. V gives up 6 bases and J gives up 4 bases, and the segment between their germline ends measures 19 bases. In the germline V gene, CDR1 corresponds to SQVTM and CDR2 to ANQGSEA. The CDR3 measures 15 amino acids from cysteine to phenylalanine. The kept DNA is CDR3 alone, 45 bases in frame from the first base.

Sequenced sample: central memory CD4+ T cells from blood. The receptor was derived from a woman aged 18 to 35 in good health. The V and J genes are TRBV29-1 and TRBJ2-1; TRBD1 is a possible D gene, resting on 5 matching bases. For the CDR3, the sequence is CSVRMGLMPYNEQFF. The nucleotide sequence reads TGCAGCGTCCGCATGGGGCTTATGCCATACAATGAGCAGTTCTTC.